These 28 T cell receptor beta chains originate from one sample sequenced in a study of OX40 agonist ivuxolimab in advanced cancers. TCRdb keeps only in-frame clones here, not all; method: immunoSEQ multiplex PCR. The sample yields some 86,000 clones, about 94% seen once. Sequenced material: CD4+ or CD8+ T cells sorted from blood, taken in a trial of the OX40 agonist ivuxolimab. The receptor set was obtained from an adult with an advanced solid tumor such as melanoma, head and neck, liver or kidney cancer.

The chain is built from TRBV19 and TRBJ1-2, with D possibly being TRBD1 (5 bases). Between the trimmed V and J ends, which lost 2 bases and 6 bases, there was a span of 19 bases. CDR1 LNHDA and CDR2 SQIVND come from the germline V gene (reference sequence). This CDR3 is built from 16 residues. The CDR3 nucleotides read TGTGCCAGTAGTATAACCATCCAGCGTGGGGGAAATGGCTACACCTTC. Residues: CASSITIQRGGNGYTF.

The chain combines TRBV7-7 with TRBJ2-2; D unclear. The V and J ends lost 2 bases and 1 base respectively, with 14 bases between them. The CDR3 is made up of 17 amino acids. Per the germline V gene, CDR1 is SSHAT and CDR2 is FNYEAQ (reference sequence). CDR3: CASSLKALSGNTGELFF. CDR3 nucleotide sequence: TGTGCCAGCAGCTTAAAAGCCCTATCAGGGAACACCGGGGAGCTGTTTTTT.

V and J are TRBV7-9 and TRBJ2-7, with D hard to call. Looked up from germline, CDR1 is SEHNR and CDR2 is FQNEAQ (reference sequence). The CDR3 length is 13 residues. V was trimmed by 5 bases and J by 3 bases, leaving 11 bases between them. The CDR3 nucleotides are TGTGCCAGCAGCCAAACCGACATCTACGAGCAGTACTTC. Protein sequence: CASSQTDIYEQYF.

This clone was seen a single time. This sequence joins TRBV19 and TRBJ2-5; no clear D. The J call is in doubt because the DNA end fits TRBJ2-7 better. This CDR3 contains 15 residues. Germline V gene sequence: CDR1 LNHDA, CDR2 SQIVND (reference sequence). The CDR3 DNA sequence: TGTGCCAGTAGCGTGAAGGGATCCCATTCCTACGAGCAGTACTTC. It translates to CASSVKGSHSYEQYF.

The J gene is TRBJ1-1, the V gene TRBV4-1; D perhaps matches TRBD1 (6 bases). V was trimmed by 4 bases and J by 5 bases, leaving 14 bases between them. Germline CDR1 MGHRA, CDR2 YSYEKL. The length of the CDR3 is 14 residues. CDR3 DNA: TGCGCCAGCAGCCTCGGAACAGGGATGACTGAAGCTTTCTTT. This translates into CASSLGTGMTEAFF.

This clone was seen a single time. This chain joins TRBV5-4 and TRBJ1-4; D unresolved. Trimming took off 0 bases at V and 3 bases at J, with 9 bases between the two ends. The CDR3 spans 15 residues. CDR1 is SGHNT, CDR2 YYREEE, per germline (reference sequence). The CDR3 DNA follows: TGTGCCAGCAGCTTGGGAGCCCGACCTAATGAAAAACTGTTTTTT. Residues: CASSLGARPNEKLFF. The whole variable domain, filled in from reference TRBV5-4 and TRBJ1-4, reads ETGVTQSPTHLIKTRGQQVTLRCSSQSGHNTVSWYQQALGQGPQFIFQYYREEENGRGNFPPRFSGLQFPNYSSELNVNALELDDSALYLCASSLGARPNEKLFFGSGTQLSVL.

CDR3 coding DNA: TGTGCCAGTAGTCTCGACAGCTACGAGCAGTACTTC. Protein product: CASSLDSYEQYF. The chain uses TRBV19 and TRBJ2-7, with D tentatively TRBD1 (5 bases). There are 12 residues in the CDR3. CDR1 LNHDA and CDR2 SQIVND come from the germline V gene (reference sequence). Trimming pared 5 bases from V and 3 bases from J, leaving 8 bases between.

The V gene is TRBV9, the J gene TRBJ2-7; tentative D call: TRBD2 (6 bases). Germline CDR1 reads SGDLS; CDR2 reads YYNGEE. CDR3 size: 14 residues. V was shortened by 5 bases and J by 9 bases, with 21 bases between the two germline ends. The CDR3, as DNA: TGTGCCAGCAGTGCCGGGGACTCCCTCCAGCGGCAGTACTTC. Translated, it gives CASSAGDSLQRQYF.

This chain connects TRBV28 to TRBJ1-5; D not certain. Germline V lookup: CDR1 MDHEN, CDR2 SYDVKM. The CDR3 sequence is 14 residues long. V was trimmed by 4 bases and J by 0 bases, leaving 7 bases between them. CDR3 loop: CASSSFYSNQPQHF. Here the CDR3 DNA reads TGTGCCAGCAGTTCCTTTTATAGCAATCAGCCCCAGCATTTT. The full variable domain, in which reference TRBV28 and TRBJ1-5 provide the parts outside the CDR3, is DVKVTQSSRYLVKRTGEKVFLECVQDMDHENMFWYRQDPGLGLRLIYFSYDVKMKEKGDIPEGYSVSREKKERFSLILESASTNQTSMYLCASSSFYSNQPQHFGDGTRLSIL.

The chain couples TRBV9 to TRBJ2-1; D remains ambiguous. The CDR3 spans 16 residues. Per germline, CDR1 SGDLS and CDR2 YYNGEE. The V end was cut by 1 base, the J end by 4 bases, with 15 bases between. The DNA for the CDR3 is TGTGCCAGCAGCGTAAGGTCCGGCGGTATATACAATGAGCAGTTCTTC. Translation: CASSVRSGGIYNEQFF.

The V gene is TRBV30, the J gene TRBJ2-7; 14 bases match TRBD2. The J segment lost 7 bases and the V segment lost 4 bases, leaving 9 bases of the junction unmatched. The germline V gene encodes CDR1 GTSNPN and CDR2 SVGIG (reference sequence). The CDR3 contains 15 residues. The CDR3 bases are TGTGCCTGGAAGGGACTAGCGGGGGCCGGGGGAGAGCAGTACTTC. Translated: CAWKGLAGAGGEQYF.

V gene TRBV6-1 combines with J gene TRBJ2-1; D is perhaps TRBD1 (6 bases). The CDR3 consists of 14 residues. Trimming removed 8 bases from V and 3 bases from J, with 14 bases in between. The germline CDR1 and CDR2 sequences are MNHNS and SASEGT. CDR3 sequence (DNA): TGTGCCAGCGCCGGGACACTGGACTACAATGAGCAGTTCTTC. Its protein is CASAGTLDYNEQFF.

CDR3 nucleotide sequence: TGTGCCAGCAGTGCCAATGAGCAGTTCTTC. It is translated as CASSANEQFF. J is TRBJ2-1 and V is TRBV6-1; no clear D gene. The CDR3 spans 10 residues. Germline-derived CDR1 and CDR2 are MNHNS and SASEGT. V was trimmed by 4 bases and J by 6 bases, leaving 1 base between them.

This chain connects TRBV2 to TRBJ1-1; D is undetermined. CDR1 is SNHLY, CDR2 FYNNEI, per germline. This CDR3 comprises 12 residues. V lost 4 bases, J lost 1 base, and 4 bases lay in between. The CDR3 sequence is CASSGANTEAFF. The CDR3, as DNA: TGTGCCAGCAGTGGGGCGAACACTGAAGCTTTCTTT.

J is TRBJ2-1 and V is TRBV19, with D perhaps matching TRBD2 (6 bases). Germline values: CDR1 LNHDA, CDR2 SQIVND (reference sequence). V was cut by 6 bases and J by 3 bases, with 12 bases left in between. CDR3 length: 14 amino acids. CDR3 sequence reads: CASSFGGSYNEQFF. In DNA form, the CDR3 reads TGTGCCAGTAGCTTTGGGGGGAGCTACAATGAGCAGTTCTTC.

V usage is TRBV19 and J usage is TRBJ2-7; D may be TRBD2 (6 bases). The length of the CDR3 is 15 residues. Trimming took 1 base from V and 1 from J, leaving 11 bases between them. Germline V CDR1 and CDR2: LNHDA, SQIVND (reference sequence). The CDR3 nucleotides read TGTGCCAGTAGTATAGGACTAGGCGGTTCCTACGAGCAGTACTTC. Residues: CASSIGLGGSYEQYF. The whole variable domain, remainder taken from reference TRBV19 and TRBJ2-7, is DGGITQSPKYLFRKEGQNVTLSCEQNLNHDAMYWYRQDPGQGLRLIYYSQIVNDFQKGDIAEGYSVSREKKESFPLTVTSAQKNPTAFYLCASSIGLGGSYEQYFGPGTRLTVT.

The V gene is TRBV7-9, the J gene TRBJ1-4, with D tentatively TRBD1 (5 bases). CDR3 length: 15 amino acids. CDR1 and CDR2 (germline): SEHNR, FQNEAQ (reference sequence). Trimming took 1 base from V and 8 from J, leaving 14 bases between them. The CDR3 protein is CASSLGDSRGEKLFF. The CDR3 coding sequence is TGTGCCAGCAGCTTAGGCGACAGCCGGGGAGAAAAACTGTTTTTT.

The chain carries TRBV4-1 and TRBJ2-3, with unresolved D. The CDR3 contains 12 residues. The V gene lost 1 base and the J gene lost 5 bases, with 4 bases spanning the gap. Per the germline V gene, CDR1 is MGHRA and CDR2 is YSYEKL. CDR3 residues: CASSQVKDTQYF. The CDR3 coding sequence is TGCGCCAGCAGCCAAGTCAAAGATACGCAGTATTTT.

The DNA of the CDR3 is TGTGCCAGCAGCTTAGCTGGGACTACCGACCACTACAATGAGCAGTTCTTC. It translates to CASSLAGTTDHYNEQFF. The chain has TRBV7-7 and TRBJ2-1; 7 bases align to TRBD2. This CDR3 is built from 17 residues. Trimming removed 0 bases from V and 3 bases from J; junction bases left unmatched: 8. Germline V lookup: CDR1 SSHAT, CDR2 FNYEAQ (reference sequence).

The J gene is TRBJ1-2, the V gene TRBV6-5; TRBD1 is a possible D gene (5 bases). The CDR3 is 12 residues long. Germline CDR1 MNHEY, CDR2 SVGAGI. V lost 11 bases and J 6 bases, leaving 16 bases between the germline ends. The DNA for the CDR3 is TGTGCCGCCTGGACGGGGGTAGATGGCTACACCTTC. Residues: CAAWTGVDGYTF.

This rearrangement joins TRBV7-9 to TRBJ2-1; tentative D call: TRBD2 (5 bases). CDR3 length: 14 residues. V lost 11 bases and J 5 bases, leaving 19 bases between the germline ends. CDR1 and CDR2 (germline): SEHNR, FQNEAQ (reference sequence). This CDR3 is CASKPGYLDNEQFF. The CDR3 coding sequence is TGTGCCTCAAAACCGGGATACCTAGACAATGAGCAGTTCTTC.

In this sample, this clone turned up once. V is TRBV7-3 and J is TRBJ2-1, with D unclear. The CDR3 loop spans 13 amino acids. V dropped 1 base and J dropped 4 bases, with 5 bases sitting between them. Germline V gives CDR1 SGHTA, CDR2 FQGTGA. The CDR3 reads CASSLSSYNEQFF. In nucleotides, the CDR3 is TGTGCCAGCAGCTTAAGCAGTTACAATGAGCAGTTCTTC.

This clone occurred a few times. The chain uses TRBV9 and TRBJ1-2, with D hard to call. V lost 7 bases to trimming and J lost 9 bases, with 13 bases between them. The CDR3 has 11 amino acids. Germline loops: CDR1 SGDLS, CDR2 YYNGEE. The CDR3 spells CASRFRVCYTF. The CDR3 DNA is TGTGCCAGCCGATTTAGGGTTTGCTACACCTTC.

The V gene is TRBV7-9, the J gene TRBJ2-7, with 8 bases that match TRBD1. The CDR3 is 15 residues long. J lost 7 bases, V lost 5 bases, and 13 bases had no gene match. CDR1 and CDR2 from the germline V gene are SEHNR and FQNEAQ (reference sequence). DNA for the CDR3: TGTGCCAGCAGCCCGTCACTCCAGGGGGCGGGGGAGCAGTACTTC. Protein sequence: CASSPSLQGAGEQYF.

CDR3 sequence (DNA): TGCAGCGTTGAGCTTGTCGGATACAATGAGCAGTTCTTC. Its translation is CSVELVGYNEQFF. The chain joins TRBV29-1 to TRBJ2-1; no clear D gene. This CDR3 comprises 13 residues. The V gene lost 3 bases and the J gene lost 4 bases, with 10 bases spanning the gap. The germline V gene encodes CDR1 SQVTM and CDR2 ANQGSEA.

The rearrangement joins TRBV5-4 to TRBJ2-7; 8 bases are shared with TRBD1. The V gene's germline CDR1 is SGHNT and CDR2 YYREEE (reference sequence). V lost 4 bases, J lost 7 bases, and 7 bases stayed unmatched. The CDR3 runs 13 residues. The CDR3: CASSNQGAHEQYF. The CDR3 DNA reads TGTGCCAGCAGCAACCAGGGGGCGCATGAGCAGTACTTC.

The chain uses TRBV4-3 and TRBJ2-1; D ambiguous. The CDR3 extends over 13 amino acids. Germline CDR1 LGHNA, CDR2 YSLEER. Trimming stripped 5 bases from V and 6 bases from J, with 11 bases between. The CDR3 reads CASSSDPFNEQFF. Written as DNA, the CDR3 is TGCGCCAGCAGCTCAGACCCTTTCAATGAGCAGTTCTTC.

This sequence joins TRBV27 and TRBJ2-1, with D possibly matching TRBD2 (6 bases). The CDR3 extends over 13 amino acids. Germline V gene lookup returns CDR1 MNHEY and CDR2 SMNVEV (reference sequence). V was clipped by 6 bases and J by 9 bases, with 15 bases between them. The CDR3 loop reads CASSLRGMGEQFF. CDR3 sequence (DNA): TGTGCCAGCAGCCTTCGCGGGATGGGTGAGCAGTTCTTC.